This T cell receptor (beta chain) was recovered during a study of PD-1 blockade in classical Hodgkin lymphoma. This clone appeared a few times. Its specificity is unknown. Clones were read by immunoSEQ multiplex PCR, and TCRdb kept only the in-frame ones, dropping some. Among 70,000 or so clones, 93% were seen once, and the ten largest hold 2.6%. The time point denotes: newly diagnosed, previously untreated cHL patient sample. As a comparison, the study used PBMCs from newly diagnosed, untreated classical Hodgkin lymphoma. General study findings and limits: Whatever underlies the repertoire differences (possibly disease activity or prior therapy) remains undefined. At baseline, newly diagnosed patients reportedly showed less TCR diversity than healthy donors.

The origin of this receptor is a human donor with classical Hodgkin lymphoma. Sequences were obtained from peripheral blood mononuclear cells (PBMCs).

In DNA, the CDR3 is TGTGCCAGCAATATGAGGGCTGAAGCTTTCTTT. Amino acids: CASNMRAEAFF. J is TRBJ1-1 and V is TRBV2; D remains unclear. The CDR3 totals 11 residues. V lost 7 bases and J lost 6, with 9 bases in between. Germline values: CDR1 SNHLY, CDR2 FYNNEI.